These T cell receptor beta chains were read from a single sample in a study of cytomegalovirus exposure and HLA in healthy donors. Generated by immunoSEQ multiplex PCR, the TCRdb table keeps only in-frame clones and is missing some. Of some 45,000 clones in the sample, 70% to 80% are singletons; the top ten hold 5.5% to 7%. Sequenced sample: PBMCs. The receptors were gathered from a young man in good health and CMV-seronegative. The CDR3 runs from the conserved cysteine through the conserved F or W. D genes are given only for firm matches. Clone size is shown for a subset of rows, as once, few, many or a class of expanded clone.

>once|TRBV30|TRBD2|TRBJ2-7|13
CAWSVLGGGEQYF
TGTGCCTGGAGTGTTTTGGGGGGGGGCGAGCAGTACTTC
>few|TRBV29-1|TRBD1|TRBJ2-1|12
CSVRPGQGDQFF
TGCAGCGTCAGACCGGGACAGGGTGATCAGTTCTTC
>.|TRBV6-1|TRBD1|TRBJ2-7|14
CASSPGQRSYEQYF
TGTGCCAGCAGCCCGGGACAGCGCTCCTACGAGCAGTACTTC
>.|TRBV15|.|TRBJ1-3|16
CATSSSGEIAGNTIYF
TGTGCCACCAGTAGTAGCGGAGAGATTGCTGGAAACACCATATATTTT
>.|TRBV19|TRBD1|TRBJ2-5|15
CASSTNRDRAKTQYF
TGTGCCAGTAGTACAAACCGGGACAGGGCGAAGACCCAGTACTTC
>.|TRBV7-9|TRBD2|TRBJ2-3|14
CASRLAGGADTQYF
TGTGCCAGCAGATTAGCGGGAGGGGCAGATACGCAGTATTTT
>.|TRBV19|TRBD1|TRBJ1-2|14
CASSYRGLGYGYTF
TGTGCCAGTAGTTACAGGGGGCTCGGCTATGGCTACACCTTC
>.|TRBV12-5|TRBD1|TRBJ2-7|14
CASAPDRGGYEQYF
TGTGCTAGTGCCCCGGACAGGGGAGGCTACGAGCAGTACTTC
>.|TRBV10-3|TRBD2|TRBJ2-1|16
CAITMTSGRSYNEQFF
TGTGCCATCACCATGACTAGCGGGAGATCATACAATGAGCAGTTCTTC
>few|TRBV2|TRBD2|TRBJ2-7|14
CASREEREGYEQYF
TGTGCCAGCAGAGAGGAACGGGAGGGCTACGAGCAGTACTTC
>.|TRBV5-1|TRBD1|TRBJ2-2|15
CATRTGQGHTGELFF
TGCGCCACTAGAACGGGACAGGGACACACCGGGGAGCTGTTTTTT
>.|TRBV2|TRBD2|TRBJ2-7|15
CASSSSGSGVYEQYF
TGTGCCAGCAGTTCCAGCGGGAGTGGTGTTTACGAGCAGTACTTC
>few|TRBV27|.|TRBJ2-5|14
CASSLPGRWETQYF
TGTGCCAGCAGTTTACCTGGGAGGTGGGAGACCCAGTACTTC
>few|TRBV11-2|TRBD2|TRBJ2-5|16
CASSLTWEGILETQYF
TGTGCCAGCAGCTTGACATGGGAGGGCATCCTGGAGACCCAGTACTTC
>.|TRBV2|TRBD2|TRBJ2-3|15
CASRTSGRATDTQYF
TGTGCCAGCAGGACTAGCGGGAGGGCCACAGATACGCAGTATTTT
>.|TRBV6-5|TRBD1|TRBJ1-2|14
CASSRTGVNYGYTF
TGTGCCAGCAGCAGGACAGGGGTTAACTATGGCTACACCTTC
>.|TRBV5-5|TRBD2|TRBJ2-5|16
CASSLALAGGRETQYF
TGTGCCAGCAGCTTGGCACTAGCGGGAGGGCGAGAGACCCAGTACTTC
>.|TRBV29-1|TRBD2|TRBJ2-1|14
CSVYLAGVSDEQFF
TGCAGCGTTTACCTAGCGGGAGTATCGGATGAGCAGTTCTTC
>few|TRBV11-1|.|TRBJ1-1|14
CASSLLRGTNEAFF
TGTGCCAGCAGCTTATTGAGGGGGACAAATGAAGCTTTCTTT
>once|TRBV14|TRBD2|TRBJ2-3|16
CASSQGVSGRSDTQYF
TGTGCCAGCAGCCAAGGGGTTAGCGGGAGATCCGATACGCAGTATTTT
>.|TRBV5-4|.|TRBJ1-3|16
CASSLLGEVSGNTIYF
TGTGCCAGCAGCTTGCTAGGGGAGGTCTCTGGAAACACCATATATTTT
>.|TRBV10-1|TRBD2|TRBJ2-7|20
CASSESSTGGRREVPYEQYF
TGCGCCAGCAGTGAGTCGAGCACAGGTGGGCGGCGGGAGGTTCCCTACGAGCAGTACTTC
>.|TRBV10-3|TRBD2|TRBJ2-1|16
CAISETLAASYNEQFF
TGTGCCATCAGTGAGACACTAGCGGCCTCCTACAATGAGCAGTTCTTC
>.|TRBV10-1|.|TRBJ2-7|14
CASSDSGLSYEQYF
TGCGCCAGCAGTGATAGCGGTCTCTCCTACGAGCAGTACTTC
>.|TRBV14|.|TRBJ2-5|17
CASSQEFGRDSQETQYF
TGTGCCAGCAGCCAAGAATTCGGGCGGGACTCCCAAGAGACCCAGTACTTC
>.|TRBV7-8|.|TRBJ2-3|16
CASSLVIARGTDTQYF
TGTGCCAGCAGCTTAGTGATTGCGAGGGGCACAGATACGCAGTATTTT
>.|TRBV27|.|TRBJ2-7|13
CASSLETGYEQYF
TGTGCCAGCAGTTTAGAAACAGGGTACGAGCAGTACTTC
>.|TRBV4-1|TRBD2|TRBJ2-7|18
CASSQESMRREGLGEQYF
TGCGCCAGCAGCCAAGAAAGCATGCGGCGGGAGGGACTGGGCGAGCAGTACTTC
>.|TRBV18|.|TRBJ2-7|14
CASSPGSGSYEQYF
TGTGCCAGCTCACCAGGAAGCGGCTCCTACGAGCAGTACTTC
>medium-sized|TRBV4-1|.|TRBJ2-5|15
CASSQDMTVQETQYF
TGCGCCAGCAGCCAAGATATGACAGTCCAAGAGACCCAGTACTTC
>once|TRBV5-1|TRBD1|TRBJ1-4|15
CASSPGQGVWEKLFF
TGCGCCAGCAGCCCGGGACAGGGGGTGTGGGAAAAACTGTTTTTT
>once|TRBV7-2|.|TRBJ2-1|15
CASSFLAFSYNEQFF
TGTGCCAGCAGCTTCCTAGCGTTCTCCTACAATGAGCAGTTCTTC
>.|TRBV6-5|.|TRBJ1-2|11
CASRVKGGYTF
TGTGCCAGCAGAGTTAAGGGGGGCTACACCTTC
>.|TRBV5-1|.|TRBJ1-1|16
CASSLEAPQRDTEAFF
TGCGCCAGCAGCTTGGAAGCCCCCCAACGGGACACTGAAGCTTTCTTT
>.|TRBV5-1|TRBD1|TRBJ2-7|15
CASSPTGQAPYEQYF
TGCGCCAGCAGCCCTACTGGACAGGCCCCCTACGAGCAGTACTTC
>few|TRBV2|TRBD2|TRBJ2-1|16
CASSGLAGISYNEQFF
TGTGCCAGCAGTGGACTAGCGGGTATCTCCTACAATGAGCAGTTCTTC
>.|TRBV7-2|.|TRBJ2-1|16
CASSSGARGAYNEQFF
TGTGCCAGCAGCTCAGGGGCCAGGGGAGCCTACAATGAGCAGTTCTTC
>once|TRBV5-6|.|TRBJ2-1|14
CASSLGTAYNEQFF
TGTGCCAGCAGCTTGGGTACGGCCTACAATGAGCAGTTCTTC
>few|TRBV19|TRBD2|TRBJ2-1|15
CASSPSGDSYNEQFF
TGTGCCAGTAGCCCTAGCGGGGACTCCTACAATGAGCAGTTCTTC
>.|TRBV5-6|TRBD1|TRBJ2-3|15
CASSLGTGGLDTQYF
TGTGCCAGCAGCCTCGGGACAGGGGGTCTAGATACGCAGTATTTT
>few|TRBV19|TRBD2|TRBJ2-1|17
CASSGLAGLSSYNEQFF
TGTGCCAGTTCCGGGCTAGCGGGATTGAGCTCCTACAATGAGCAGTTCTTC
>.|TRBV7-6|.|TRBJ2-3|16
CASSLGAGRGTDTQYF
TGTGCCAGCAGCTTAGGGGCGGGACGGGGCACAGATACGCAGTATTTT
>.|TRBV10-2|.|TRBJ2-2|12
CASDSSTGELFF
TGCGCCAGCGACAGTTCCACCGGGGAGCTGTTTTTT
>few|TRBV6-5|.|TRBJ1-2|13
CASSYSQGFGYTF
TGTGCCAGCAGTTACTCTCAGGGATTTGGCTACACCTTC
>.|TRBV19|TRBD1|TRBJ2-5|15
CASSKRTGGVETQYF
TGTGCCAGTAGTAAGCGGACAGGGGGCGTGGAGACCCAGTACTTC
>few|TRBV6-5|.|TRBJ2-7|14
CASSYSGEGDEQYF
TGTGCCAGCAGTTACAGTGGGGAAGGGGACGAGCAGTACTTC